Shown below are 32 T cell receptor beta chains from a single sample sequenced in a study of blood T cell repertoires in COVID-19. Generated by immunoSEQ multiplex PCR, the TCRdb table keeps only in-frame clones and is missing some. The repertoire holds roughly 140,000 clones, with 75% to 90% as singletons. Sequenced material: peripheral blood. The receptors were sampled from a man aged 60-69 years with acute or convalescent COVID-19.

The V gene is TRBV24-1, the J gene TRBJ2-7; D is unclear. This CDR3 has 13 residues. Trimming cost V 3 bases and J 3 bases, with 8 bases left between them. Germline CDR1 and CDR2: KGHDR and SFDVKD. The CDR3 sequence is CATSDPNSYEQYF. Written as DNA, the CDR3 is TGTGCCACCAGTGATCCCAATAGCTACGAGCAGTACTTC.

The genes are TRBV6-6 and TRBJ2-7; weak D call: TRBD2 (6 bases). There are 15 residues in the CDR3. Trimming took off 2 bases at V and 2 bases at J, with 13 bases between the two ends. The germline CDR1 and CDR2 sequences are MNHNY and SVGAGI (reference sequence). In DNA form, the CDR3 reads TGTGCCAGCAGTTACCCCGGGACTGAGGCCTACGAGCAGTACTTC. This codes for CASSYPGTEAYEQYF.

CDR3 coding DNA: TGTGCCAGCAGCCAAGATCGGGTTGTGGCCGGGGAGCTGTTTTTT. Translating gives CASSQDRVVAGELFF. This sequence joins TRBV4-2 and TRBJ2-2, with unresolved D. This CDR3 region has 15 residues. CDR1 LGHNA and CDR2 YNFKEQ come from the germline V gene. Trimming took 0 bases from V and 6 from J, leaving 11 bases between them.

The chain uses TRBV19 and TRBJ1-5; no clear D. Trimming stripped 6 bases from V and 7 bases from J, with 13 bases between. Germline values: CDR1 LNHDA, CDR2 SQIVND (reference sequence). The CDR3 has 13 residues. The CDR3 DNA is TGTGCCAGTAGAAGGATCGGAGGACAGCCCCAGCATTTT. Its translation is CASRRIGGQPQHF. The full variable domain, its missing parts supplied by reference TRBV19 and TRBJ1-5, is DGGITQSPKYLFRKEGQNVTLSCEQNLNHDAMYWYRQDPGQGLRLIYYSQIVNDFQKGDIAEGYSVSREKKESFPLTVTSAQKNPTAFYLCASRRIGGQPQHFGDGTRLSIL.

The J gene is TRBJ1-5, the V gene TRBV5-1; D is possibly TRBD1 (5 bases). CDR3 length: 15 amino acids. With 7 bases removed from V and 2 bases from J, the gap between germline ends came to 16 bases. In germline, CDR1 is SGHRS, CDR2 YFSETQ. The CDR3 spells CASSEGQGGNQPQHF. For the CDR3, the DNA is TGCGCCAGCTCGGAGGGGCAGGGCGGCAATCAGCCCCAGCATTTT.

V and J are TRBV5-4 and TRBJ2-1; weak D call: TRBD1 (6 bases). V lost 0 bases and J lost 6, with 13 bases in between. The length of the CDR3 is 15 residues. Germline assignment: CDR1 SGHNT and CDR2 YYREEE (reference sequence). CDR3 sequence: CASSLGPQGPNEQFF. The CDR3 DNA follows: TGTGCCAGCAGCTTGGGTCCTCAGGGGCCCAATGAGCAGTTCTTC.

The chain combines TRBV4-3 with TRBJ1-6; weak D call: TRBD1 (6 bases). CDR1 is LGHNA, CDR2 YSLEER, per germline. V was shortened by 0 bases and J by 6 bases, with 15 bases between the two germline ends. The CDR3 extends over 17 amino acids. The CDR3 loop reads CASSQDAPGVTNSPLHF. The CDR3, as DNA: TGCGCCAGCAGCCAAGATGCTCCAGGGGTAACTAATTCACCCCTCCACTTT.

The V call is TRBV9, the J call TRBJ2-7; no clear D. CDR1 and CDR2 from the germline V gene are SGDLS and YYNGEE. CDR3 size: 14 residues. Trimming took 0 bases from V and 0 from J, leaving 7 bases between them. CDR3 nucleotides: TGTGCCAGCAGCGTAGCCCCATCCTCCTACGAGCAGTACTTC. Its protein product is CASSVAPSSYEQYF. Variable domain in full (rest from reference TRBV9 and TRBJ2-7): DSGVTQTPKHLITATGQRVTLRCSPRSGDLSVYWYQQSLDQGLQFLIQYYNGEERAKGNILERFSAQQFPDLHSELNLSSLELGDSALYFCASSVAPSSYEQYFGPGTRLTVT.

This clone has only one observation. The V and J genes are TRBV24-1 and TRBJ2-7; tentatively, D is TRBD2 (6 bases). In germline, CDR1 is KGHDR, CDR2 SFDVKD. Trimming removed 3 bases from V and 3 bases from J, with 11 bases in between. CDR3 size: 14 residues. The CDR3 is CATSDGGTNYEQYF. In nucleotides, the CDR3 is TGTGCCACCAGTGATGGGGGGACGAACTACGAGCAGTACTTC.

The chain combines TRBV2 with TRBJ2-2, with TRBD2 matching 12 bases. Germline lookup yields CDR1 SNHLY and CDR2 FYNNEI. The length of the CDR3 is 15 residues. Unmatched junction bases numbered 7, after V lost 6 bases and J lost 8 bases. CDR3 region: CASSPTSGSAGELFF. CDR3 sequence (DNA): TGTGCCAGCAGCCCGACTAGCGGGAGCGCAGGGGAGCTGTTTTTT. The variable domain in full, with the rest retrieved from reference TRBV2 and TRBJ2-2, is EPEVTQTPSHQVTQMGQEVILRCVPISNHLYFYWYRQILGQKVEFLVSFYNNEISEKSEIFDDQFSVERPDGSNFTLKIRSTKLEDSAMYFCASSPTSGSAGELFFGEGSRLTVL.

The chain combines TRBV4-3 with TRBJ1-6; 8 bases are a match to TRBD1. The CDR3 consists of 15 residues. CDR1 is LGHNA, CDR2 YSLEER, per germline. V was clipped by 0 bases and J by 10 bases; unmatched bases: 5. CDR3 bases: TGCGCCAGCAGCCAAGATCGGACAGGGTGGTCACCCCTCCACTTT. It specifies CASSQDRTGWSPLHF.

The chain recombines TRBV5-5 with TRBJ2-3; 11 bases are a match to TRBD1. The J segment lost 4 bases and the V segment lost 5 bases, leaving 6 bases of the junction unmatched. The CDR3 covers 15 residues. CDR1 SGHKS and CDR2 YYEKEE come from the germline V gene (reference sequence). CDR3 loop: CASSRDRGIADTQYF. CDR3 DNA: TGTGCCAGCAGTAGGGACAGGGGGATAGCAGATACGCAGTATTTT.

The V call is TRBV19, the J call TRBJ1-1; 8 bases agree with TRBD1. V was clipped by 7 bases and J by 1 base; unmatched bases: 2. Germline V gene lookup returns CDR1 LNHDA and CDR2 SQIVND (reference sequence). The CDR3 consists of 13 residues. CDR3 residues: CASMQGANTEAFF. DNA of the CDR3: TGTGCCAGTATGCAGGGGGCGAACACTGAAGCTTTCTTT.

The table lists this clone with a few counts. This chain joins TRBV2 and TRBJ1-1, with D tentatively TRBD1 (6 bases). From germline, CDR1 is SNHLY and CDR2 FYNNEI. The CDR3 has 12 amino acids. V was clipped by 9 bases and J by 0 bases, with 8 bases between them. CDR3 residues: CASRQVNTEAFF. CDR3 nucleotides: TGTGCCAGTAGACAGGTGAACACTGAAGCTTTCTTT.

This clone was seen more than once but under ten times. The chain joins TRBV5-4 to TRBJ2-7; 10 bases are a match to TRBD2. The CDR3 loop spans 15 amino acids. CDR1 and CDR2 (germline): SGHNT, YYREEE (reference sequence). J lost 4 bases, V lost 1 base, and 5 bases had no gene match. The CDR3 DNA is TGTGCCAGCAGCTTGAACCCTAGCGGGAGTTACGAGCAGTACTTC. Translated, it gives CASSLNPSGSYEQYF.

There are a few counts of this clone. The CDR3 region has the DNA TGCGCCAGCAGCTTGGCCGTGAACACCGGGGAGCTGTTTTTT. Translated, it gives CASSLAVNTGELFF. This chain joins TRBV5-1 and TRBJ2-2; no reliable D call. This CDR3 comprises 14 residues. The germline CDR1 and CDR2 sequences are SGHRS and YFSETQ. Trimming took off 0 bases at V and 1 base at J, with 4 bases between the two ends.

This chain connects TRBV19 to TRBJ2-7; 8 bases match TRBD2. This CDR3 has 15 amino acids. CDR1 and CDR2 from the germline V gene are LNHDA and SQIVND (reference sequence). The V segment lost 7 bases and the J segment 3 bases; nucleotides outside the gene matches: 11. This chain's CDR3 is CASIGGDSGNYEQYF. The CDR3 bases are TGTGCCAGTATCGGAGGTGATAGCGGGAACTACGAGCAGTACTTC.

The chain recombines TRBV28 with TRBJ2-3; TRBD2 might be the D (5 bases). CDR3 length equals 15 residues. Trimming took 4 bases from V and 3 from J, leaving 14 bases between them. Germline V gene lookup returns CDR1 MDHEN and CDR2 SYDVKM. The CDR3 reads CASSSTGMVTDTQYF. The DNA for the CDR3 is TGTGCCAGCAGTTCGACGGGAATGGTAACAGATACGCAGTATTTT.

The chain links TRBV6-5 to TRBJ1-1; D unresolved. The CDR3 consists of 15 residues. CDR1 MNHEY and CDR2 SVGAGI come from the germline V gene. Trimming removed 6 bases at V and 2 bases at J, with 16 bases between. CDR3 nucleotide sequence: TGTGCCAGCAGCCTTTACAATCGGGGTAACACTGAAGCTTTCTTT. Translating gives CASSLYNRGNTEAFF.

The genes are TRBV5-1 and TRBJ2-1; 10 bases are shared with TRBD2. Germline assignment: CDR1 SGHRS and CDR2 YFSETQ. J gave up 5 bases and V 2 bases, and 10 bases lay outside the gene matches. This CDR3 is 17 amino acids long. The CDR3 reads CASSFLSGRTRDNEQFF. CDR3 bases: TGCGCCAGCAGCTTCCTTAGCGGGAGGACTCGGGACAATGAGCAGTTCTTC. Complete variable domain (other parts from reference TRBV5-1 and TRBJ2-1): KAGVTQTPRYLIKTRGQQVTLSCSPISGHRSVSWYQQTPGQGLQFLFEYFSETQRNKGNFPGRFSGRQFSNSRSEMNVSTLELGDSALYLCASSFLSGRTRDNEQFFGPGTRLTVL.

The table lists this clone with a count of one. V usage is TRBV5-4 and J usage is TRBJ2-7; 7 positions match TRBD1. Unmatched junction bases numbered 5, after V lost 2 bases and J lost 3 bases. Germline values: CDR1 SGHNT, CDR2 YYREEE (reference sequence). This CDR3 is 14 amino acids long. The CDR3 DNA reads as TGTGCCAGCAGCTTTCCGGGACAGAACTACGAGCAGTACTTC. It is translated as CASSFPGQNYEQYF.

V is TRBV27 and J is TRBJ2-1; 10 nucleotides line up with TRBD1. V dropped 3 bases and J dropped 6; count of bases not matched to a gene: 11. Germline V lookup: CDR1 MNHEY, CDR2 SMNVEV (reference sequence). The CDR3 loop spans 17 amino acids. The CDR3 DNA reads as TGTGCCAGCAGTTTGGAGGGGACAGGGGAGTGGGTCAATGAGCAGTTCTTC. It translates to CASSLEGTGEWVNEQFF.

This clone was seen only once. The rearrangement links TRBV24-1 to TRBJ2-3, with 10 bases that match TRBD2. The V gene end was trimmed by 4 bases and the J gene end by 3 bases; junction bases not matched to a gene: 9. This CDR3 is 17 amino acids long. Per the germline V gene, CDR1 is KGHDR and CDR2 is SFDVKD. CDR3 region: CATSEIGLAEGTDTQYF. CDR3 nucleotide sequence: TGTGCCACCAGTGAAATCGGACTAGCGGAGGGAACAGATACGCAGTATTTT.

The chain links TRBV4-2 to TRBJ2-1; weak D call: TRBD1 (6 bases). With 0 bases removed from V and 6 bases from J, the gap between germline ends came to 15 bases. Looked up from germline, CDR1 is LGHNA and CDR2 is YNFKEQ. CDR3 length: 16 amino acids. CDR3 in DNA: TGTGCCAGCAGCCAAGATATGGCAGGGGTAGGCAATGAGCAGTTCTTC. Protein: CASSQDMAGVGNEQFF.

This chain links TRBV28 with TRBJ1-1; no definite D call. The germline gives CDR1 MDHEN, CDR2 SYDVKM. The CDR3 is 12 amino acids. Trimming removed 5 bases from V and 1 base from J, with 5 bases in between. The CDR3 region is CASSGGNTEAFF. As DNA, the CDR3 is TGTGCCAGCAGTGGAGGGAACACTGAAGCTTTCTTT.

This clone was seen a handful of times. The J gene is TRBJ2-1, the V gene TRBV15; 9 positions match TRBD2. CDR3 length: 18 residues. Germline assignment: CDR1 LNHNV and CDR2 YYDKDF (reference sequence). V shed 3 bases and J 1 base; nucleotides not matched to a gene: 10. CDR3 sequence (DNA): TGTGCCACCAGCAGCGGAGGGGGTAGCGGGAGATCCTACAATGAGCAGTTCTTC. Translated, it gives CATSSGGGSGRSYNEQFF.

This chain connects TRBV7-2 to TRBJ2-7; TRBD2 is a possible D gene (6 bases). The CDR3 length is 13 residues. Looked up from germline, CDR1 is SGHTA and CDR2 is FQGNSA. Trimming stripped 1 base from V and 3 bases from J, with 7 bases between. CDR3 sequence (DNA): TGTGCCAGCAGCTTAGAGGAGGGCTACGAGCAGTACTTC. As protein: CASSLEEGYEQYF.

The chain is built from TRBV4-2 and TRBJ2-3; 8 bases match TRBD1. The germline gives CDR1 LGHNA, CDR2 YNFKEQ. The CDR3 covers 15 residues. V lost 4 bases and J lost 0; bases outside the gene matches: 3. The CDR3 bases are TGTGCCAGCAGCCGGGACAGGAAAAGCACAGATACGCAGTATTTT. As protein: CASSRDRKSTDTQYF.

The V call is TRBV14, the J call TRBJ2-7, with D possibly matching TRBD1 (6 bases). V lost 2 bases and J 6 bases, leaving 11 bases between the germline ends. Germline CDR1 reads SGHDN; CDR2 reads FVKESK. This CDR3 comprises 13 residues. In DNA form, the CDR3 reads TGTGCCAGCAGCCAAACAGGGAATGGCGAGCAGTACTTC. The encoded protein is CASSQTGNGEQYF.

The V call is TRBV6-5, the J call TRBJ2-2; 9 bases agree with TRBD1. Trimming removed 6 bases from V and 11 bases from J; junction bases left unmatched: 10. The CDR3 runs to 14 residues. Per germline, CDR1 MNHEY and CDR2 SVGAGI. The CDR3 loop is CASSQGQGMRELFF. The CDR3 DNA is TGTGCCAGCAGCCAAGGACAGGGGATGAGAGAGCTGTTTTTT.

V is TRBV18 and J is TRBJ1-3, with TRBD1 matching 8 bases. CDR1 and CDR2 from the germline V gene are KGHSH and LQKENI. This CDR3 comprises 16 residues. V dropped 1 base and J dropped 2; count of bases not matched to a gene: 4. This chain's CDR3 is CASSPRAQGAGNTIYF. In nucleotides, the CDR3 is TGTGCCAGCTCACCACGGGCACAGGGGGCTGGAAACACCATATATTTT.

The chain employs TRBV3-1 (or the pseudogene TRBV3-2) and TRBJ2-3; 10 nucleotides line up with TRBD2. The CDR3 sequence is 14 residues long. CDR1 LGHDT and CDR2 YNNKEL come from the germline V gene (reference sequence). The ends lost 0 bases at V and 13 bases at J; junction bases unmatched: 7. The CDR3 spells CASSQDASGGAKYF. As DNA, the CDR3 is TGTGCCAGCAGCCAAGACGCGAGCGGGGGGGCGAAGTATTTT.